The clone carrying this TCR beta chain appeared a few times. Its specificity is unknown. The Oncomine TCR Beta short-read assay sequenced DNA from cultured CD4+ T cells. MiXCR was run by TCRdb on the PCR reads, yielding one entry per CDR3 protein. The sample has fewer than 15,000 distinct CDR3 sequences; roughly 52% are singletons. Trimming stripped 1 base from V and 6 bases from J, with 7 bases between. Looked up from germline, CDR1 is MNHNS and CDR2 is SASEGT. This CDR3 region has 13 residues. This sample is drawn from a study of vaccination and CD4 T cells after COVID-19. Study-wide context: Investigators drew the post-COVID samples a median around 96 days after diagnosis, with a range of 35 to 161. For control cultures, the treatment was a CEFX pool, an HIV-1 Nef pool, or no peptide.

Treatment reported: roughly 10-day PBMC culture with coronavirus spike peptide pools or control peptides (ViraFEST assay). The chain couples TRBV6-1 to TRBJ1-5, with a possible D match to TRBD1 (6 bases). The sequence was collected from a human donor who had recovered from COVID-19. Sequenced sample: CD4+ T cells from blood, cultured in vitro. In DNA, the CDR3 is TGTGCCAGCAGTGAAGTCAGGGGTCAGCCCCAGCATTTT. This encodes CASSEVRGQPQHF.